The 30 T cell receptor beta chains below come from one sample, sequenced in a study of blood T cell repertoires in COVID-19. Clones were sequenced by immunoSEQ multiplex PCR, and TCRdb holds only the in-frame ones, with some missing. This sample yields 20,000 to 30,000 clones, of which about nine tenths are seen a single time; around a sixth belongs to the top ten. The sample taken for sequencing was peripheral blood. These receptors originate from an elderly woman with acute or convalescent COVID-19.

The chain recombines TRBV6-5 with TRBJ2-1; 11 bases are a match to TRBD2. There are 14 residues in the CDR3. Unmatched junction bases numbered 8, after V lost 9 bases and J lost 7 bases. The germline V gene has CDR1 MNHEY and CDR2 SVGAGI. CDR3 in amino acids: CASLSGGADNEQFF. DNA of the CDR3: TGTGCCAGTCTTAGCGGGGGGGCCGATAATGAGCAGTTCTTC.

This clone appeared once. The rearrangement uses TRBV7-2 and TRBJ1-3; perhaps TRBD1 as D (5 bases). Germline assignment: CDR1 SGHTA and CDR2 FQGNSA. This CDR3 has 15 amino acids. V was clipped by 2 bases and J by 2 bases, with 10 bases between them. This chain's CDR3 is CASSLSATAGNTIYF. The CDR3 nucleotides are TGTGCCAGCAGCTTATCGGCGACAGCTGGAAACACCATATATTTT.

This chain connects TRBV9 to TRBJ2-3, with 8 bases identical to TRBD2. This CDR3 contains 15 residues. The V gene's germline CDR1 is SGDLS and CDR2 YYNGEE. The V gene end was trimmed by 2 bases and the J gene end by 1 base; junction bases not matched to a gene: 3. The CDR3 nucleotides read TGTGCCAGCAGCGTCGGGGGGGCGGGCACAGATACGCAGTATTTT. The encoded protein is CASSVGGAGTDTQYF.

This clone was picked up a small number of times. The chain has TRBV3-1 (or the pseudogene TRBV3-2) and TRBJ1-2; possible D gene TRBD1, 6 bases. V dropped 2 bases and J dropped 4 bases, with 17 bases sitting between them. The CDR3 loop spans 16 amino acids. Germline V gives CDR1 LGHDT, CDR2 YNNKEL (reference sequence). The CDR3 sequence: CASSQPTGQLGYGYTF. The CDR3 DNA is TGTGCCAGCAGCCAACCAACAGGGCAACTCGGCTATGGCTACACCTTC.

There are a few counts of this clone. The V call is TRBV28, the J call TRBJ1-2; 8 nucleotides align to TRBD1. This CDR3 region has 15 residues. Germline lookup yields CDR1 MDHEN and CDR2 SYDVKM. After removal of 4 bases from V and 5 bases from J, the junction contained 9 bases not matched to a gene. The CDR3 nucleotides are TGTGCCAGCAGTTCGACAGGGGAAGAATTGTATGGCTACACCTTC. Translated: CASSSTGEELYGYTF.

In the case of this clone: The junction shows a germline mismatch at one end, possibly a read error. Other DNA sequences in the same sample also yield this CDR3. This chain uses TRBV18 with TRBJ1-4; 11 nucleotides line up with TRBD1. Germline V lookup: CDR1 KGHSH, CDR2 LQKENI. The CDR3 spans 15 residues. CDR3 bases: TGTGCCAGCTCACCGGACAGGGGGCCTAATGAAAAACTATTTTTT. Protein sequence: CASSPDRGPNEKLFF.

This chain links TRBV4-3 with TRBJ1-6; 7 positions agree with TRBD1. CDR1 LGHNA and CDR2 YSLEER come from the germline V gene. CDR3 size: 18 residues. Germline trimming cut 4 bases from V and 4 bases from J; bases unmatched to any gene: 13. CDR3 region: CASSPRWVGGGYNSPLHF. CDR3 nucleotide sequence: TGCGCCAGCAGCCCGAGATGGGTAGGGGGCGGGTATAATTCACCCCTCCACTTT.

The chain couples TRBV3-1 (or the pseudogene TRBV3-2) to TRBJ2-7; D perhaps matches TRBD2 (5 bases). Trimming left V 1 base short and J 2 bases short, with 9 bases between. This CDR3 comprises 14 residues. The germline CDR1 and CDR2 sequences are LGHDT and YNNKEL (reference sequence). The CDR3, as DNA: TGTGCCAGCAGCCAAGGGACTGTGACCTACGAGCAGTACTTC. This encodes CASSQGTVTYEQYF.

The chain recombines TRBV11-2 with TRBJ2-1; D is possibly TRBD2 (6 bases). V lost 3 bases and J 9 bases, leaving 12 bases between the germline ends. The CDR3 consists of 13 residues. The V gene's germline CDR1 is SGHAT and CDR2 FQNNGV. CDR3 in amino acids: CASSFRLVTEQFF. The CDR3 region has the DNA TGTGCCAGCAGCTTCCGACTAGTCACTGAGCAGTTCTTC.

The chain combines TRBV30 with TRBJ1-1, with 9 bases identical to TRBD1. V shed 4 bases, J shed 5 bases, and the junction held 5 bases outside the gene matches. From germline, CDR1 is GTSNPN and CDR2 SVGIG (reference sequence). This CDR3 comprises 13 residues. CDR3 in DNA: TGTGCCTGGAAGGGGACAGGGAGGACTGAAGCTTTCTTT. Its protein product is CAWKGTGRTEAFF.

This sequence joins TRBV21-1 and TRBJ2-1; the table's D call, TRBD1, was not checked against the DNA. TRBV21-1 is a pseudogene. This CDR3 spans 14 amino acids. In DNA form, the CDR3 reads TGTGCCAGCATCCGACAGGGCACCTACAATGAGCAGTTCTTC. Protein product: CASIRQGTYNEQFF.

The chain carries TRBV18 and TRBJ1-4, with TRBD1 matching over 8 bases. Germline V CDR1 and CDR2: KGHSH, LQKENI. The CDR3 length is 15 residues. The junction had 5 bases not matched to a gene; V was cut back by 6 bases and J by 2 bases. CDR3 amino acids: CASSMTGDTNEKLFF. In DNA, the CDR3 is TGTGCCAGCTCTATGACAGGGGACACTAATGAAAAACTGTTTTTT.

The chain has TRBV6-5 and TRBJ1-2; TRBD1 matches 7 bases. V gave up 5 bases and J gave up 8 bases; unmatched junction bases: 8. This CDR3 spans 13 amino acids. The germline V gene encodes CDR1 MNHEY and CDR2 SVGAGI. The chain's CDR3 is CASSLTGVQGYTF. The CDR3 nucleotides read TGTGCCAGCAGTCTAACAGGGGTACAGGGCTACACCTTC.

This chain connects TRBV13 to TRBJ2-5; D is perhaps TRBD2 (5 bases). This CDR3 has 14 amino acids. Trimming pared 5 bases from V and 3 bases from J, leaving 13 bases between. The germline V gene encodes CDR1 PRHDT and CDR2 FYEKMQ (reference sequence). The CDR3 sequence is CASSAPGSEETQYF. CDR3 sequence (DNA): TGTGCCAGCAGCGCCCCGGGGAGCGAAGAGACCCAGTACTTC. Based on the CDR3 plus reference TRBV13 and TRBJ2-5, the full variable domain is AAGVIQSPRHLIKEKRETATLKCYPIPRHDTVYWYQQGPGQDPQFLISFYEKMQSDKGSIPDRFSAQQFSDYHSELNMSSLELGDSALYFCASSAPGSEETQYFGPGTRLLVL.

J is TRBJ2-5 and V is TRBV5-5; 12 nucleotides agree with TRBD2. Unmatched junction bases numbered 8, after V lost 2 bases and J lost 3 bases. This CDR3 comprises 17 residues. Germline CDR1 SGHKS, CDR2 YYEKEE (reference sequence). The CDR3 coding sequence is TGTGCCAGCAGCTTCACTAGCGGGGGGTCCGGAAAAGAGACCCAGTACTTC. It is translated as CASSFTSGGSGKETQYF. Using reference TRBV5-5 and TRBJ2-5 for the parts outside the CDR3, the full variable domain is DAGVTQSPTHLIKTRGQQVTLRCSPISGHKSVSWYQQVLGQGPQFIFQYYEKEERGRGNFPDRFSARQFPNYSSELNVNALLLGDSALYLCASSFTSGGSGKETQYFGPGTRLLVL.

The chain combines TRBV18 with TRBJ1-2; D might be TRBD1 (5 bases). The CDR3 totals 13 residues. V dropped 1 base and J dropped 7 bases, with 10 bases sitting between them. The V gene's germline CDR1 is KGHSH and CDR2 LQKENI. The CDR3 reads CASSPQGQGGYTF. The DNA of the CDR3 is TGTGCCAGCTCACCACAGGGGCAAGGTGGCTACACCTTC. The entire variable domain, with the rest obtained from reference TRBV18 and TRBJ1-2, is as follows: NAGVMQNPRHLVRRRGQEARLRCSPMKGHSHVYWYRQLPEEGLKFMVYLQKENIIDESGMPKERFSAEFPKEGPSILRIQQVVRGDSAAYFCASSPQGQGGYTFGSGTRLTVV.

The V call is TRBV2, the J call TRBJ1-2, with a possible D match to TRBD1 (6 bases). From germline, CDR1 is SNHLY and CDR2 FYNNEI. The V end was cut by 6 bases, the J end by 8 bases, with 16 bases between. This CDR3 has 13 amino acids. The CDR3 DNA follows: TGTGCCAGCAGCCACAGGGACGTCGGAGGCTACACCTTC. Amino acid sequence: CASSHRDVGGYTF.

This rearrangement joins TRBV10-2 to TRBJ2-7; possibly TRBD2 for D (5 bases). The CDR3 covers 13 residues. The germline V and J ends were trimmed by 0 bases and 5 bases, with 8 bases remaining between them. Germline assignment: CDR1 WSHSY and CDR2 SAAADI. The CDR3 DNA follows: TGCGCCAGCAGTGAGTCATTGCGGGACGAGCAGTACTTC. Protein: CASSESLRDEQYF.

This chain connects TRBV3-1 (or the pseudogene TRBV3-2) to TRBJ2-5; D gene unclear. Per germline, CDR1 LGHDT and CDR2 YNNKEL (reference sequence). The CDR3 is 13 amino acids. Trimming took 1 base from V and 4 from J, leaving 7 bases between them. The CDR3 bases are TGTGCCAGCAGCCAAGGCCGGGTAGAGACCCAGTACTTC. It encodes CASSQGRVETQYF.

This clone was seen only a few times. V gene TRBV7-2 combines with J gene TRBJ2-2; TRBD1 might be the D (6 bases). The V end lost 3 bases, the J end lost 4 bases, and 9 bases lay between the germline ends. From germline, CDR1 is SGHTA and CDR2 FQGNSA. This CDR3 comprises 14 residues. For the CDR3, the DNA is TGTGCCAGCAGCTTGAACAGGGCCACCGGGGAGCTGTTTTTT. Translation: CASSLNRATGELFF.

This chain uses TRBV15 with TRBJ1-4, with D uncertain. Trimming took off 0 bases at V and 4 bases at J, with 9 bases between the two ends. There are 15 residues in the CDR3. CDR1 and CDR2 (germline): LNHNV, YYDKDF (reference sequence). The CDR3 region has the DNA TGTGCCACCAGCAGAGATCCTACAGTTAATGAAAAACTGTTTTTT. Amino acid sequence: CATSRDPTVNEKLFF.

The chain couples TRBV19 to TRBJ2-1, with 9 nucleotides matching TRBD2. Germline lookup yields CDR1 LNHDA and CDR2 SQIVND (reference sequence). V lost 7 bases to trimming and J lost 2 bases; unmatched junction nucleotides: 9. The CDR3 covers 16 residues. In DNA form, the CDR3 reads TGTGCCAGTACCATAAGGCGGGGGGGCCCCTACAATGAGCAGTTCTTC. This gives the protein CASTIRRGGPYNEQFF.

The chain recombines TRBV5-1 with TRBJ1-6, with a weak D call TRBD1 (6 bases). Deletions cut 0 bases from V and 13 bases from J, with 11 bases between. Germline assignment: CDR1 SGHRS and CDR2 YFSETQ. The CDR3 sequence is 13 residues long. The CDR3 nucleotides are TGCGCCAGCAGCTTGGCAGGGGAAGCCCCCCTCCACTTT. This gives the protein CASSLAGEAPLHF.

The chain couples TRBV24-1 to TRBJ1-2; perhaps TRBD1 as D (5 bases). CDR3 length: 14 amino acids. Germline V gene lookup returns CDR1 KGHDR and CDR2 SFDVKD. Trimming took 4 bases from V and 7 from J, leaving 15 bases between them. CDR3 nucleotide sequence: TGTGCCACCAGTGAGCCGCCCCAGGGAAGTGGCTACACCTTC. This translates into CATSEPPQGSGYTF.

V is TRBV4-3 and J is TRBJ1-2, with D hard to call. The CDR3 sequence is 15 residues long. V lost 0 bases and J 7 bases, leaving 15 bases between the germline ends. Looked up from germline, CDR1 is LGHNA and CDR2 is YSLEER. This CDR3 reads CASSQDAREERGYTF. The DNA of the CDR3 is TGCGCCAGCAGCCAAGATGCGAGAGAGGAACGTGGCTACACCTTC.

This rearrangement joins TRBV30 to TRBJ2-3; perhaps TRBD1 as D (5 bases). Germline V lookup: CDR1 GTSNPN, CDR2 SVGIG (reference sequence). CDR3 length equals 14 residues. Trimming took 3 bases from V and 1 from J, leaving 11 bases between them. The CDR3 DNA follows: TGTGCCTGGAGCTCCAAACAGGGCACAGATACGCAGTATTTT. Translated: CAWSSKQGTDTQYF.

The genes are TRBV2 and TRBJ2-1, with 14 bases lining up with TRBD2. The V segment lost 6 bases and the J segment 9 bases; nucleotides outside the gene matches: 10. In germline, CDR1 is SNHLY, CDR2 FYNNEI. CDR3 size: 16 residues. CDR3 amino acids: CASRPRGLAGGLEQFF. In DNA, the CDR3 is TGTGCCAGCAGGCCCCGCGGACTAGCGGGAGGTCTTGAGCAGTTCTTC.

The gene calls are TRBV4-1 and TRBJ2-2; a weak D match, TRBD1 (6 bases). This CDR3 is built from 15 residues. From germline, CDR1 is MGHRA and CDR2 YSYEKL. V lost 0 bases, J lost 6 bases, and 11 bases lay in between. CDR3 bases: TGCGCCAGCAGCCAAGATCAGGGGTCCCCCGGGGAGCTGTTTTTT. It yields the protein CASSQDQGSPGELFF.

The CDR3 region is CASSLASDRRTEAFF. The CDR3 region has the DNA TGCGCCAGCAGCTTGGCCTCGGACAGGAGGACTGAAGCTTTCTTT. The J gene is TRBJ1-1, the V gene TRBV5-1; 7 bases line up with TRBD1. Germline-derived CDR1 and CDR2 are SGHRS and YFSETQ. This CDR3 comprises 15 residues. Trimming cost V 0 bases and J 5 bases; bases outside gene matches: 7. The full variable domain, its missing parts supplied by reference TRBV5-1 and TRBJ1-1, is KAGVTQTPRYLIKTRGQQVTLSCSPISGHRSVSWYQQTPGQGLQFLFEYFSETQRNKGNFPGRFSGRQFSNSRSEMNVSTLELGDSALYLCASSLASDRRTEAFFGQGTRLTVV.

This clone was recorded once. The chain links TRBV4-1 to TRBJ1-2; TRBD1 matches at 7 bases. Germline V gene sequence: CDR1 MGHRA, CDR2 YSYEKL. This CDR3 region has 14 residues. The ends lost 4 bases at V and 2 bases at J; junction bases unmatched: 4. CDR3: CASSPGRGNYGYTF. The DNA of the CDR3 is TGCGCCAGCAGCCCAGGCAGGGGGAACTATGGCTACACCTTC.